This passage covers 18 T cell receptor beta chains from one sample sequenced in a study of shared clonotypes between healthy human individuals. Data came from immunoSEQ multiplex PCR; TCRdb stores just in-frame clones and leaves some out. The data contain around 2.3 million clones, 90% to 96% of them singletons. The specimen was naive CD4+ T cells sorted from blood. As for subset: CD45RA+ positively selected. The receptors originated from a man younger than 35 in good health.

The DNA of the CDR3 is TGCGCCAGCAGCAGATTGTGGGGGGCTGGATCACCCCTCCACTTT. Protein product: CASSRLWGAGSPLHF. The V and J genes are TRBV4-1 and TRBJ1-6; D is possibly TRBD1 (6 bases). The CDR3 contains 15 residues. CDR1 MGHRA and CDR2 YSYEKL come from the germline V gene. Trimming took 5 bases from V and 10 from J, leaving 18 bases between them.

The table lists this clone with a count of one. The chain carries TRBV7-2 and TRBJ1-3; D uncertain. The V and J ends lost 0 bases and 0 bases respectively, with 9 bases between them. In germline, CDR1 is SGHTA, CDR2 FQGNSA. The CDR3 loop spans 16 amino acids. The CDR3 protein is CASSLARAGSGNTIYF. DNA of the CDR3: TGTGCCAGCAGCTTAGCTAGGGCCGGCTCTGGAAACACCATATATTTT.

V usage is TRBV28 and J usage is TRBJ1-2; no clear D. The CDR3 loop spans 14 amino acids. Germline V CDR1 and CDR2: MDHEN, SYDVKM. Between the trimmed V and J ends, which lost 6 bases and 2 bases, there was a span of 13 bases. The CDR3 DNA sequence: TGTGCCAGCAGAACTACGACGGGCAACTATGGCTACACCTTC. Encoded protein: CASRTTTGNYGYTF.

The V and J genes are TRBV7-9 and TRBJ1-1, with D uncertain. Germline V gene sequence: CDR1 SEHNR, CDR2 FQNEAQ (reference sequence). V was cut by 5 bases and J by 7 bases, with 23 bases left in between. The CDR3 consists of 16 residues. The CDR3 here is CASSPNPRAKPFEAFF. In DNA, the CDR3 is TGTGCCAGCAGCCCAAACCCCCGAGCTAAACCGTTTGAAGCTTTCTTT.

The rearrangement links TRBV20-1 to TRBJ2-1; D might be TRBD2 (6 bases). The V gene lost 3 bases and the J gene lost 11 bases, with 11 bases spanning the gap. The CDR3 length is 11 residues. Germline V gene data show CDR1 as DFQATT and CDR2 as SNEGSKA (reference sequence). CDR3: CSARRGDQQFF. The CDR3 nucleotides are TGCAGTGCTAGGCGGGGTGATCAGCAGTTCTTC.

The chain has TRBV5-1 and TRBJ1-1; D is perhaps TRBD1 (5 bases). Germline V gene lookup returns CDR1 SGHRS and CDR2 YFSETQ. Trimming cost V 0 bases and J 5 bases, with 14 bases left between them. This CDR3 has 15 amino acids. CDR3 protein: CASSLVGDPKTEAFF. The CDR3 DNA sequence: TGCGCCAGCAGCTTGGTTGGGGACCCGAAAACTGAAGCTTTCTTT. The full variable domain, in which reference TRBV5-1 and TRBJ1-1 provide the parts outside the CDR3, is KAGVTQTPRYLIKTRGQQVTLSCSPISGHRSVSWYQQTPGQGLQFLFEYFSETQRNKGNFPGRFSGRQFSNSRSEMNVSTLELGDSALYLCASSLVGDPKTEAFFGQGTRLTVV.

The chain carries TRBV19 and TRBJ2-5; the D gene is possibly TRBD1 (6 bases). The CDR3 extends over 12 amino acids. Trimming removed 5 bases from V and 3 bases from J, with 7 bases in between. Germline-derived CDR1 and CDR2 are LNHDA and SQIVND (reference sequence). This CDR3 reads CASSHREETQYF. The CDR3, as DNA: TGTGCCAGTAGTCACAGGGAAGAGACCCAGTACTTC.

This chain links TRBV7-2 with TRBJ2-5; perhaps TRBD2 as D (6 bases). V lost 3 bases and J 5 bases, leaving 13 bases between the germline ends. The CDR3 runs 14 residues. The germline V gene has CDR1 SGHTA and CDR2 FQGNSA. The CDR3 region has the DNA TGTGCCAGCAGCTTCCGGCCGGGAGTCGAGACCCAGTACTTC. It specifies CASSFRPGVETQYF.

The chain is built from TRBV15 and TRBJ1-5; TRBD1 might be the D (6 bases). V was cut by 0 bases and J by 6 bases, with 12 bases left in between. Germline V gene data show CDR1 as LNHNV and CDR2 as YYDKDF (reference sequence). The CDR3 totals 15 residues. The CDR3, as DNA: TGTGCCACCAGCAGAGATATTACAGGGAGTCAGCCCCAGCATTTT. It yields the protein CATSRDITGSQPQHF.

The rearrangement links TRBV6-5 to TRBJ1-1; TRBD1 is a possible D gene (6 bases). The CDR3 consists of 11 residues. Germline lookup yields CDR1 MNHEY and CDR2 SVGAGI. V was shortened by 5 bases and J by 10 bases, with 11 bases between the two germline ends. CDR3 loop: CASSGGGGAFF. The CDR3, as DNA: TGTGCCAGCAGTGGGGGGGGCGGAGCTTTCTTT.

Only one count was recorded for this clone. The chain uses TRBV5-1 and TRBJ2-2; D perhaps matches TRBD2 (5 bases). This CDR3 has 14 residues. Per the germline V gene, CDR1 is SGHRS and CDR2 is YFSETQ. Trimming removed 4 bases at V and 3 bases at J, with 10 bases between. CDR3 amino acids: CASSNPSYTGELFF. The CDR3 coding sequence is TGCGCCAGCAGCAACCCTAGCTACACCGGGGAGCTGTTTTTT.

The chain couples TRBV5-4 to TRBJ1-4; 7 bases line up with TRBD1. Germline CDR1 is SGHNT and CDR2 is YYREEE (reference sequence). This CDR3 comprises 16 residues. V was pared by 3 bases and J by 4 bases, with 9 bases of the junction left unmatched. For the CDR3, the DNA is TGTGCCAGCAGCTCGGGACAGAACGGCCGTAATGAAAAACTGTTTTTT. Amino acids: CASSSGQNGRNEKLFF. Drawing the rest from reference TRBV5-4 and TRBJ1-4, the complete variable domain is ETGVTQSPTHLIKTRGQQVTLRCSSQSGHNTVSWYQQALGQGPQFIFQYYREEENGRGNFPPRFSGLQFPNYSSELNVNALELDDSALYLCASSSGQNGRNEKLFFGSGTQLSVL.

The chain couples TRBV5-4 to TRBJ2-1; 12 bases line up with TRBD2. CDR3 length: 15 amino acids. CDR1 SGHNT and CDR2 YYREEE come from the germline V gene (reference sequence). J was trimmed by 4 bases and V by 4 bases; bases with no gene match: 3. The CDR3 coding sequence is TGTGCCAGCAGCCCTAGCGGGAGGGTATACAATGAGCAGTTCTTC. It codes for CASSPSGRVYNEQFF.

This clone was seen just once. Other nucleotide sequences in the sample specify the same CDR3. The genes are TRBV28 and TRBJ1-3; no reliable D call. Trimming removed 6 bases at V and 0 bases at J, with 9 bases between. Germline loops: CDR1 MDHEN, CDR2 SYDVKM. The CDR3 loop spans 14 amino acids. In nucleotides, the CDR3 is TGTGCCAGCAGCCCGGGGAGCTCTGGAAACACCATATATTTT. Amino acids: CASSPGSSGNTIYF.

The chain has TRBV14 and TRBJ1-1; D call uncertain. The germline V gene has CDR1 SGHDN and CDR2 FVKESK. The V end lost 0 bases, the J end lost 3 bases, and 11 bases lay between the germline ends. The length of the CDR3 is 15 residues. The CDR3 region is CASSQDSVPDTEAFF. CDR3 DNA: TGTGCCAGCAGCCAAGATTCGGTACCGGACACTGAAGCTTTCTTT.

The V and J genes are TRBV18 and TRBJ2-5; 7 positions match TRBD1. V gave up 7 bases and J gave up 3 bases; unmatched junction bases: 2. The CDR3 is made up of 12 amino acids. The germline V gene encodes CDR1 KGHSH and CDR2 LQKENI. The CDR3 DNA is TGTGCCAGCTTCGGACAGGAAGAGACCCAGTACTTC. This gives the protein CASFGQEETQYF.

As to this clone: Other nucleotide sequences in the sample specify the same CDR3. J is TRBJ1-1 and V is TRBV5-1, with D hard to call. Germline V gene lookup returns CDR1 SGHRS and CDR2 YFSETQ. With 0 bases removed from V and 1 base from J, the gap between germline ends came to 7 bases. The CDR3 is 14 residues long. The CDR3 spells CASSLGGENTEAFF. DNA for the CDR3: TGCGCCAGCAGCTTGGGGGGAGAGAACACTGAAGCTTTCTTT.

The chain is built from TRBV18 and TRBJ2-7, with 10 bases identical to TRBD1. The CDR3 totals 16 residues. Trimming cost V 0 bases and J 0 bases; bases outside gene matches: 2. From germline, CDR1 is KGHSH and CDR2 LQKENI. CDR3: CASSPPTGGHSYEQYF. For the CDR3, the DNA is TGTGCCAGCTCACCACCGACAGGGGGCCACTCCTACGAGCAGTACTTC.